This T cell receptor (beta chain) was sequenced during a study of early T cells in non-severe SARS-CoV-2 infection. On the study more broadly: It was bulk RNA from unsorted whole blood that was sequenced, and the chains were unpaired. Study results and caveats: Private and CD4 specificities were missed by VDJdb matching, skewed to anti-spike CD8.

This clonotype was observed at least ten times. The target antigen is unknown. Researchers tagged individual cDNA molecules with unique molecular identifiers. TCRdb reanalysed the 5' RACE reads using MiXCR and keeps one entry per CDR3 protein. The table has tens of thousands of distinct CDR3 sequences, 12% seen once. V lost 8 bases, J lost 2 bases, and 12 bases lay in between. This CDR3 region has 13 residues. The source of this sequence is an adult who was a healthcare worker with PCR-confirmed SARS-CoV-2 infection or an uninfected control (not recorded which). The material sequenced was whole blood. The V and J genes are TRBV12-3 or TRBV12-4 and TRBJ1-1, with TRBD1 as a possible D gene (6 bases). CDR3 coding DNA: TGTGCCAGCGAGGGGGAGGAAAACACTGAAGCTTTCTTT. Translating gives CASEGEENTEAFF.